Below, 8 T cell receptor beta chains from the same sample are listed, as sequenced in a study of long-term antiretroviral therapy in people with HIV (dated by TCRdb to 2022 to 2024). The immunoSEQ hsTCRB v3.0 assay was used at survey level resolution for TRB variable region sequencing. TCRdb obtained this table from immuneACCESS and retained in-frame rearrangements with V and J assigned. These tables miss some clones; where compared with another copy, unresolved V genes account for less than half of the shortfall, and the remainder is unexplained. The sample table holds tens of thousands of clones, of which approximately 76% were seen once. 10% to 12% of the sample rests with the top ten. Material: unsorted PBMCs, obtained 1.1 years before starting antiretroviral therapy. The receptors stem from a woman aged 40-49 years with HIV.

CDR3 in amino acids: CASSFRGMNTEAFF. The CDR3 bases are TGTGCCAGCAGCTTTCGAGGAATGAACACTGAAGCTTTCTTT. The V gene is TRBV13, the J gene TRBJ1-1; D unclear. Deletions cut 3 bases from V and 0 bases from J, with 8 bases between. This CDR3 comprises 14 residues. CDR1 is PRHDT, CDR2 FYEKMQ, per germline (reference sequence).

This chain uses TRBV5-4 with TRBJ2-2, with D possibly matching TRBD2 (6 bases). This CDR3 has 15 amino acids. V was pared by 3 bases and J by 5 bases, with 14 bases between. From germline, CDR1 is SGHNT and CDR2 YYREEE (reference sequence). The CDR3 reads CASSSGTLNTGELFF. CDR3 nucleotide sequence: TGTGCCAGCAGCTCCGGGACTCTCAATACCGGGGAGCTGTTTTTT.

The V gene is TRBV29-1, the J gene TRBJ1-1; 7 nucleotides line up with TRBD1. Germline V lookup: CDR1 SQVTM, CDR2 ANQGSEA. The V segment lost 4 bases and the J segment 0 bases; nucleotides outside the gene matches: 5. The length of the CDR3 is 14 residues. CDR3 coding DNA: TGCAGCGTTGGACAGGGCAACATGAACACTGAAGCTTTCTTT. Protein sequence: CSVGQGNMNTEAFF.

This clone was seen more than once but under ten times. The J gene is TRBJ2-1, the V gene TRBV7-9, with D uncertain. V lost 2 bases, J lost 8 bases, and 4 bases lay in between. Germline assignment: CDR1 SEHNR and CDR2 FQNEAQ (reference sequence). The CDR3 runs to 11 residues. For the CDR3, the DNA is TGTGCCAGCAGCTTATATTATGAGCAGTTCTTC. This sequence encodes CASSLYYEQFF.

The chain uses TRBV29-1 and TRBJ2-6; D assignment may be TRBD1 or TRBD2 (6 bases each). The CDR3 contains 15 residues. Germline lookup yields CDR1 SQVTM and CDR2 ANQGSEA. Trimming pared 5 bases from V and 0 bases from J, leaving 11 bases between. CDR3 sequence: CSVKGGISGANVLTF. DNA of the CDR3: TGCAGCGTTAAGGGGGGCATCTCTGGGGCCAACGTCCTGACTTTC.

The V and J genes are TRBV4-1 and TRBJ1-2; D call uncertain. The CDR3 extends over 13 amino acids. Germline assignment: CDR1 MGHRA and CDR2 YSYEKL. Trimming removed 0 bases from V and 5 bases from J, with 7 bases in between. In DNA, the CDR3 is TGCGCCAGCAGCCAAGATCAAGGGTATGGCTACACCTTC. Encoded protein: CASSQDQGYGYTF.

The V call is TRBV25-1, the J call TRBJ1-2; D perhaps matches TRBD1 (5 bases). Germline V lookup: CDR1 MGHDK, CDR2 SYGVNS. The CDR3 contains 14 residues. V was cut by 0 bases and J by 8 bases, with 13 bases left in between. The CDR3 bases are TGTGCCAGCAGTGAATATAACGGGGCCGAGGGCTACACCTTC. It encodes CASSEYNGAEGYTF.

The rearrangement links TRBV6-6 to TRBJ1-2, with TRBD1 matching 8 bases. V shed 11 bases, J shed 6 bases, and the junction held 5 bases outside the gene matches. From germline, CDR1 is MNHNY and CDR2 SVGAGI (reference sequence). The CDR3 runs 11 residues. CDR3: CASGTGNGYTF. CDR3 nucleotide sequence: TGTGCCTCCGGGACAGGAAATGGCTACACCTTC.